This T cell receptor (beta chain) emerged from a study of blood T cell repertoires in COVID-19. The wider study: PBMCs, B-cell-depleted T cells, or T cells were the source of the cDNA or gDNA that made up the material.

The trim removed 2 bases at V and 5 bases at J, leaving 9 bases unmatched. Germline V CDR1 and CDR2: LGHNA, YNFKEQ. This CDR3 comprises 16 residues. Per the original methods: Amplifying reference gene primers gave estimates of nucleated cell counts. Some clones are missing from TCRdb's copy, which holds only in-frame ones; the method was immunoSEQ multiplex PCR. V and J calls plus clone size are reproduced from that table; the DNA served to infer D and trimming. The sample yields 290,000 or so clones, 85% seen once. The specimen sequenced was peripheral blood. This sequence joins TRBV4-2 and TRBJ2-5; 9 bases map to TRBD2. The origin of this receptor is a man between 50 and 59 years old with active or convalescent COVID-19. The CDR3, as DNA: TGTGCCAGCAGCCAAAGGCGGGCTAGCGGGACGGAGACCCAGTACTTC. This sequence encodes CASSQRRASGTETQYF.